This TCR beta chain was identified in a study of T cell responses to AZD1222 COVID-19 vaccine. Regarding the study as a whole: Donors in the cohort were predominantly white British and more often female, and clonal diversity was possibly underestimated. Elevations in Spike-specific TCR breadth and depth followed administration of two AZD1222 doses. Repertoire sampling occurred only after the peak T cell response. Among vaccine-associated CD4 TCRs, coverage spanned spike, with dominance at 160-218 and 743-854.

The table came from immunoSEQ multiplex PCR; TCRdb's copy has only in-frame clones and leaves some out. Of fewer than 120,000 clones in the sample, roughly 90% are singletons; the top ten hold around 14%. This clone was observed once. Its antigen is currently unknown. The length of the CDR3 is 15 residues. The germline gives CDR1 SNHLY, CDR2 FYNNEI. The J segment lost 3 bases and the V segment lost 6 bases, leaving 8 bases of the junction unmatched. The rearrangement uses TRBV2 and TRBJ1-5; 7 nucleotides match TRBD1. The source is an adult who received the AZD1222 COVID-19 vaccine. The material sequenced was peripheral blood, taken 28 days after the second AZD1222 dose. The chain's CDR3 is CASSGDSLSNQPQHF. In nucleotides, the CDR3 is TGTGCCAGCAGCGGGGACAGCCTGTCCAATCAGCCCCAGCATTTT.